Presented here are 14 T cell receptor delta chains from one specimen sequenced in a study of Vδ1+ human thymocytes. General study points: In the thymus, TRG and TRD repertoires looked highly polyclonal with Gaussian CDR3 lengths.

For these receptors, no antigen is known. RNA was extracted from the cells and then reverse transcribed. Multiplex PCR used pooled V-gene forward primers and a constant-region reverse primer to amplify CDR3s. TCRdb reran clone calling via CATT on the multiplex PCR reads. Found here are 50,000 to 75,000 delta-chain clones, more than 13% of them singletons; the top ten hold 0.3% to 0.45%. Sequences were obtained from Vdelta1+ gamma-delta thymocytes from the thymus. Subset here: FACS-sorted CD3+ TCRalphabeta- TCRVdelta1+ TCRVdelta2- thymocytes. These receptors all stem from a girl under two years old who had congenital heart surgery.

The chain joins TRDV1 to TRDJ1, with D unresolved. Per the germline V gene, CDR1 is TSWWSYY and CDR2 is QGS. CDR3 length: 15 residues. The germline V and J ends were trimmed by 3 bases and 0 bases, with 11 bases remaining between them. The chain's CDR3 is CALGDPSPYTDKLIF. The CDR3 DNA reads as TGTGCTCTTGGGGATCCGTCTCCGTACACCGATAAACTCATCTTT.

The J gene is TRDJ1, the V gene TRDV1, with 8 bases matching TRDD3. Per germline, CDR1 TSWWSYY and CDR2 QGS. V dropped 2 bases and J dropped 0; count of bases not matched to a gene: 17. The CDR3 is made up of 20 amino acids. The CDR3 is CALGEKAYPPGIPYTDKLIF. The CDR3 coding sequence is TGTGCTCTTGGGGAAAAAGCGTACCCTCCGGGGATACCGTACACCGATAAACTCATCTTT.

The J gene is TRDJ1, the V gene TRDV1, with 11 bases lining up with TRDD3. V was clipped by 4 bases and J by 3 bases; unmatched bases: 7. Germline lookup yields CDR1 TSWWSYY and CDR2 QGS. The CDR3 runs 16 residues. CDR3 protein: CALGVNWGISADKLIF. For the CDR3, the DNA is TGTGCTCTTGGGGTCAACTGGGGGATAAGCGCCGATAAACTCATCTTT.

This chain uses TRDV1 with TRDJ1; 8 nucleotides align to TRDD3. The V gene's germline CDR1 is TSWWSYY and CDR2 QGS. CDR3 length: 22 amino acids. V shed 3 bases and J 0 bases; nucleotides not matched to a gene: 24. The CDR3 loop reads CALGDMGPRFPVLGGNTDKLIF. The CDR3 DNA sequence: TGTGCTCTTGGGGACATGGGGCCTCGCTTTCCCGTACTGGGGGGTAACACCGATAAACTCATCTTT.

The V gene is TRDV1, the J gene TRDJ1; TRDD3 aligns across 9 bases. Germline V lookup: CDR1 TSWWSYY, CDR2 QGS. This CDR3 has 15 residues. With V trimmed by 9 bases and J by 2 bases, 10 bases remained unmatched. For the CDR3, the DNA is TGTGCTCTCCCCCGGGCTGGGGGATTGACCGATAAACTCATCTTT. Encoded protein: CALPRAGGLTDKLIF.

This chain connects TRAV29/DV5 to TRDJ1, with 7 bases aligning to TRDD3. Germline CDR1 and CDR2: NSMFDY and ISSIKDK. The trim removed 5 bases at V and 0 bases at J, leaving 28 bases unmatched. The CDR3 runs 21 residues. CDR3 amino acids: CAADASGEDLLGSPHTDKLIF. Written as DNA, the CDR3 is TGTGCAGCTGATGCTTCAGGCGAGGACCTACTGGGGAGCCCTCACACCGATAAACTCATCTTT.

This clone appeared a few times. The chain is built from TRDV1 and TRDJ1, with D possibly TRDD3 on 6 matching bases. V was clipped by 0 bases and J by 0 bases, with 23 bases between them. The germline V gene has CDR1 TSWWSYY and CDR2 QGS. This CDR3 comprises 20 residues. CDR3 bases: TGTGCTCTTGGGGAACTGGACCCCTACTTCTCTGGGGAGCACACCGATAAACTCATCTTT. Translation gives CALGELDPYFSGEHTDKLIF.

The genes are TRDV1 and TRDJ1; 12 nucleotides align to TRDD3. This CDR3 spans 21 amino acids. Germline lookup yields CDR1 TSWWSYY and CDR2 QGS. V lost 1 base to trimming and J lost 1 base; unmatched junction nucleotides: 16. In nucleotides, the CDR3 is TGTGCTCTTGGGGAACGACCTGCTCGTTACTGGGGGATACAGGGCACCGATAAACTCATCTTT. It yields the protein CALGERPARYWGIQGTDKLIF.

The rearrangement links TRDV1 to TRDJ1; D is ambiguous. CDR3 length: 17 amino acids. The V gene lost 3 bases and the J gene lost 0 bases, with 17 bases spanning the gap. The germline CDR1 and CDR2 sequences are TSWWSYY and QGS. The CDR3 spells CALGDPFPRGYTDKLIF. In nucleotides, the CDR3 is TGTGCTCTTGGGGACCCATTTCCGAGAGGGTACACCGATAAACTCATCTTT.

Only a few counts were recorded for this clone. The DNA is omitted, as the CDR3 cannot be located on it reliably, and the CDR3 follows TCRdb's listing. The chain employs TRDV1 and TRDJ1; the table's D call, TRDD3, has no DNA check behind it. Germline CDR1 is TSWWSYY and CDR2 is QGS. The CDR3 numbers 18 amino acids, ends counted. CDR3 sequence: CALGDWEAFQLRTDKLIF.

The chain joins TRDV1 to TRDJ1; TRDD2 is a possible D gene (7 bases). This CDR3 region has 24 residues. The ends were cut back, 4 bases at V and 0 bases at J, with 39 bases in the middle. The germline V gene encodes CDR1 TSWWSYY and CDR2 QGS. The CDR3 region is CALGGTSYGGTRPKYPKYTDKLIF. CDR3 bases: TGTGCTCTTGGGGGTACTTCCTATGGGGGGACCCGACCCAAGTACCCCAAGTACACCGATAAACTCATCTTT.

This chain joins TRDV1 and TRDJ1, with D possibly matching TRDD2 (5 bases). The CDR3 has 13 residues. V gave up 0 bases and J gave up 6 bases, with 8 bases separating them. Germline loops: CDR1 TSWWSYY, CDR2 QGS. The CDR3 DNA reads TGTGCTCTTGGGGAACTAGCCTACCATAAACTCATCTTT. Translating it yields CALGELAYHKLIF.

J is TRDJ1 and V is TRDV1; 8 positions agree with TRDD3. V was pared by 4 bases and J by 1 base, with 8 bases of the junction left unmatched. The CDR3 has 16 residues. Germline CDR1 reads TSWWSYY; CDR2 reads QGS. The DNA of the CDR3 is TGTGCTCTTGGGGTGTCCTGGGGGAACCCCACCGATAAACTCATCTTT. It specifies CALGVSWGNPTDKLIF.

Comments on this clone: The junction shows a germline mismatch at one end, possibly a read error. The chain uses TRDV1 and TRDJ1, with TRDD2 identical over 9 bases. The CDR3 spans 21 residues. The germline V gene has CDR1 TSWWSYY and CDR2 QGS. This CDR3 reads CALGKGPFLPTWGPYTDILIF. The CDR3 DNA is TGTGCTCTTGGGAAAGGGCCCTTCCTACCTACGTGGGGGCCTTACACCGATATACTCATCTTT.